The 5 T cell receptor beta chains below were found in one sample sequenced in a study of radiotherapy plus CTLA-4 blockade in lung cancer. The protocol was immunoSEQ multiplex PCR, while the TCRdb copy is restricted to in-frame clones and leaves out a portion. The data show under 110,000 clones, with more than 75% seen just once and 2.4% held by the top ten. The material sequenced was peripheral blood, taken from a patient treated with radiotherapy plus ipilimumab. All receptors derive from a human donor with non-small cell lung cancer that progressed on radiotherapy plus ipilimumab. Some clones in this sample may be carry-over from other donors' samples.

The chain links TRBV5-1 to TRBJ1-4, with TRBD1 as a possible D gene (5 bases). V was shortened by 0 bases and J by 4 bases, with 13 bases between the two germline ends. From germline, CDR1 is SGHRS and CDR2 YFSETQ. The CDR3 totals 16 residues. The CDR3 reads CASSLVRLGGNEKLFF. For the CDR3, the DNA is TGCGCCAGCAGCTTGGTCAGGCTCGGGGGTAATGAAAAACTGTTTTTT. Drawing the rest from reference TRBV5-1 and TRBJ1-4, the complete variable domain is KAGVTQTPRYLIKTRGQQVTLSCSPISGHRSVSWYQQTPGQGLQFLFEYFSETQRNKGNFPGRFSGRQFSNSRSEMNVSTLELGDSALYLCASSLVRLGGNEKLFFGSGTQLSVL.

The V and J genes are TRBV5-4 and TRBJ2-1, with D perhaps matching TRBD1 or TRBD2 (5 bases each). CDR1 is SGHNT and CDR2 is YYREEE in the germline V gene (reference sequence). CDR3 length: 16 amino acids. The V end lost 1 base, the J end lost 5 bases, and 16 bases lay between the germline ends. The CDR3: CASSLIRPGRNNEQFF. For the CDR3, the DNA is TGTGCCAGCAGCTTGATCCGGCCGGGACGGAACAATGAGCAGTTCTTC.

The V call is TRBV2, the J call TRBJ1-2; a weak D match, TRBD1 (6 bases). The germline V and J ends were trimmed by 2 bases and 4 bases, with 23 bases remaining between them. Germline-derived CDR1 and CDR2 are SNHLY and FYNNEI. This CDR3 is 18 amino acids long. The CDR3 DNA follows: TGTGCCAGCAGTGAATTCGGCCTCTCCGGGACACAGCGCTATGGCTACACCTTC. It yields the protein CASSEFGLSGTQRYGYTF.

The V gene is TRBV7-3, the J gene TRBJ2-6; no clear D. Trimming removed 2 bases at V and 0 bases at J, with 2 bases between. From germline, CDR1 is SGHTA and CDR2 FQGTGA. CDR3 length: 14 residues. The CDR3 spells CASSLFSGANVLTF. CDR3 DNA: TGTGCCAGCAGCTTATTCTCTGGGGCCAACGTCCTGACTTTC.

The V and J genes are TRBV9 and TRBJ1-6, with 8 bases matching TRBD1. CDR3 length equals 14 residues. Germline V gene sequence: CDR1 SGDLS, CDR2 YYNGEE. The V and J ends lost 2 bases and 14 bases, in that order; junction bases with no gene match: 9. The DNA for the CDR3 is TGTGCCAGCAGCGTCGGGACAGGCCCGGCCACCCTCCACTTT. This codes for CASSVGTGPATLHF.